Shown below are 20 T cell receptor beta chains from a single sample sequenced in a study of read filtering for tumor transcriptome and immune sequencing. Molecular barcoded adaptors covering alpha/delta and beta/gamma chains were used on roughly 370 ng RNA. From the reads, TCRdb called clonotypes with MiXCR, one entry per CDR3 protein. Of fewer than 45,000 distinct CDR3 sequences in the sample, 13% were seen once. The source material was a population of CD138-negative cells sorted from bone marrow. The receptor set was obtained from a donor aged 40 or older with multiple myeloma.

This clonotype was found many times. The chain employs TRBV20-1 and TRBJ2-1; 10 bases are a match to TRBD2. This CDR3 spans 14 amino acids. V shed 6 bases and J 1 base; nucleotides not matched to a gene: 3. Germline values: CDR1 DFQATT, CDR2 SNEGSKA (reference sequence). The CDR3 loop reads CSARTSGSYNEQFF. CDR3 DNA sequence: TGCAGTGCCCGGACTAGCGGTTCCTACAATGAGCAGTTCTTC.

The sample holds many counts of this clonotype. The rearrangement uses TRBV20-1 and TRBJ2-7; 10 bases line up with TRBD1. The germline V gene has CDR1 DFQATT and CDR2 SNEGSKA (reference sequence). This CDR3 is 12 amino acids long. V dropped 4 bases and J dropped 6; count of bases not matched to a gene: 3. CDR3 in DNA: TGCAGTGCTACGACAGGGGGCACCGAGCAGTACTTC. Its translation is CSATTGGTEQYF.

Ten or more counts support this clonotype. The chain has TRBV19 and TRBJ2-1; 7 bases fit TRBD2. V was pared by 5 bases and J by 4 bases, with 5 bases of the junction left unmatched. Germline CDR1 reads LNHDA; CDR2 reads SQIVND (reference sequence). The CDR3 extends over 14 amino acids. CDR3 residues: CASSGRGTYNEQFF. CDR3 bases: TGTGCCAGTAGTGGGAGGGGAACTTACAATGAGCAGTTCTTC.

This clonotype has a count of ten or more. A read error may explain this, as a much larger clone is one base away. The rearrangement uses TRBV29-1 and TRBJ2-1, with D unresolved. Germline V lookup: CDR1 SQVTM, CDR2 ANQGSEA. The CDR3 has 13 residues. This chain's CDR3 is CSVGPSSYNGQFF. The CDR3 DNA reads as TGCAGCGTTGGTCCCAGCTCCTACAATGGGCAGTTCTTC.

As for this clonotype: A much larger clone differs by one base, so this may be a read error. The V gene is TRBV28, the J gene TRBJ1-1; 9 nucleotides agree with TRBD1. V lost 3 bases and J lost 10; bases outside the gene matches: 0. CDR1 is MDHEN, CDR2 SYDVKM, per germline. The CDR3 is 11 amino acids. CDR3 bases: TGTGCCAGCAGTTTGGGACAGGGAGCTTTCTTT. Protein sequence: CASSLGQGAFF. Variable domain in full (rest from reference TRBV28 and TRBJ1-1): DVKVTQSSRYLVKRTGEKVFLECVQDMDHENMFWYRQDPGLGLRLIYFSYDVKMKEKGDIPEGYSVSREKKERFSLILESASTNQTSMYLCASSLGQGAFFGQGTRLTVV.

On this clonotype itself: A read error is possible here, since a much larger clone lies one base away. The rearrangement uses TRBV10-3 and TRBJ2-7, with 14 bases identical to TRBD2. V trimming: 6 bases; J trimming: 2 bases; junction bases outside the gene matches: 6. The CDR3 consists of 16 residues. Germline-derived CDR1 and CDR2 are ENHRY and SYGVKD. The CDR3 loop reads CAIRKRLAGGAYEQYF. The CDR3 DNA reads TGTGCCATCAGGAAGAGACTAGCGGGAGGGGCCTACGAGCAGTACTTC.

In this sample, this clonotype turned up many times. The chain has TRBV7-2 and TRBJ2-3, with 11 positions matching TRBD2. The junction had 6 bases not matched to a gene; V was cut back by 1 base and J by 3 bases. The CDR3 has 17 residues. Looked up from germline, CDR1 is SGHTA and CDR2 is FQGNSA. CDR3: CASSLVVAGGPTDTQYF. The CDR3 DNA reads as TGTGCCAGCAGCTTAGTCGTAGCGGGAGGGCCGACAGATACGCAGTATTTT.

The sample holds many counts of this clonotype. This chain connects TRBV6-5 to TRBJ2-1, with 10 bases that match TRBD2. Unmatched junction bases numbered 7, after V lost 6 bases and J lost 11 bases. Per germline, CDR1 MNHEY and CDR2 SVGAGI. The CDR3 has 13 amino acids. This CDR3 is CASSAGLAVKQFF. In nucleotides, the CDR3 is TGTGCCAGCAGCGCTGGACTAGCGGTTAAGCAGTTCTTC.

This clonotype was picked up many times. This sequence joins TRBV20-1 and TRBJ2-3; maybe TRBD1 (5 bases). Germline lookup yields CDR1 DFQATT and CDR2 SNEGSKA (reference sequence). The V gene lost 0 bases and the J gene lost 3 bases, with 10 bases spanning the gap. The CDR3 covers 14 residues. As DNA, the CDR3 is TGCAGTGCTAGAGACAGGGCGATTACAGATACGCAGTATTTT. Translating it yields CSARDRAITDTQYF.

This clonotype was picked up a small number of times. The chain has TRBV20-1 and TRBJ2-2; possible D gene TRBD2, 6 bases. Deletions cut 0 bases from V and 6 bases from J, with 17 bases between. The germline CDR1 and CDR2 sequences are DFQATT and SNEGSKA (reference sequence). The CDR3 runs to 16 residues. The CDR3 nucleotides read TGCAGTGCTAGAGACCCCGCTAGCGCTACGGCCGGGGAGCTGTTTTTT. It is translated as CSARDPASATAGELFF.

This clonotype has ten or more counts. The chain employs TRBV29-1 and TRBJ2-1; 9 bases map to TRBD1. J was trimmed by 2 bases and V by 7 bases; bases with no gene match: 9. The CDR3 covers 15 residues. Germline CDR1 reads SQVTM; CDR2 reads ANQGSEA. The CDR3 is CSATTGGNAYNEQFF. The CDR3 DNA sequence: TGCAGCGCTACGACAGGGGGGAACGCCTACAATGAGCAGTTCTTC.

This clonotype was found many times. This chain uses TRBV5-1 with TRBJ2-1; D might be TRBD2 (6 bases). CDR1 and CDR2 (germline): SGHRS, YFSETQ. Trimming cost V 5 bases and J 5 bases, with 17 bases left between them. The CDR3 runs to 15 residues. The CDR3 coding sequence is TGCGCCAGCAGGGCGGGACTCCAACGTGACAATGAGCAGTTCTTC. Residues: CASRAGLQRDNEQFF.

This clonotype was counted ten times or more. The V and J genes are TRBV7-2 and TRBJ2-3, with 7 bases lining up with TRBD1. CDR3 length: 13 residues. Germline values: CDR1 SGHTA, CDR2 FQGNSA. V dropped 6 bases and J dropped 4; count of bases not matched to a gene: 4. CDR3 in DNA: TGTGCCAGCAGACGAGGGGGCCCAGATACGCAGTATTTT. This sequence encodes CASRRGGPDTQYF.

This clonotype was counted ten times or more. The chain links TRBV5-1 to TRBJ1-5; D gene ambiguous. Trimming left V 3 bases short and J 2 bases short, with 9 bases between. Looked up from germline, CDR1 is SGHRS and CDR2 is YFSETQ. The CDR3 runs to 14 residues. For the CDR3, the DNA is TGCGCCAGCAGCTCCGGGCTGGGCAATCAGCCCCAGCATTTT. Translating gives CASSSGLGNQPQHF.

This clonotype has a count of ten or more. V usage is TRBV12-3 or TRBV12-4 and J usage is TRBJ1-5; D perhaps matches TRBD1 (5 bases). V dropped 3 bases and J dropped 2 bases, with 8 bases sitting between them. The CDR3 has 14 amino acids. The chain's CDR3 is CASSLSGRNQPQHF. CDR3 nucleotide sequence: TGTGCCAGCAGTTTGTCAGGGCGCAATCAGCCCCAGCATTTT.

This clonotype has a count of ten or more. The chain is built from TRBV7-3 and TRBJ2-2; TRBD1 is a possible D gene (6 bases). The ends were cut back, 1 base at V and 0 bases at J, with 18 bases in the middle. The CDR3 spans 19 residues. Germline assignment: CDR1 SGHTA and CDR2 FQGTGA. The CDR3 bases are TGTGCCAGCAGCTTAAGGCGTCGGGACAAGCTCGCGAACACCGGGGAGCTGTTTTTT. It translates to CASSLRRRDKLANTGELFF.

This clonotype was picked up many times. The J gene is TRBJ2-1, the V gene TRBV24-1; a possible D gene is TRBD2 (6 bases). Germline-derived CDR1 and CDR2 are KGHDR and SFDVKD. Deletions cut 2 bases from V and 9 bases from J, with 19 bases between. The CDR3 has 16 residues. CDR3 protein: CATSDSRGRHLFEQFF. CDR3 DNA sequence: TGTGCCACCAGTGATTCGAGAGGGAGGCATCTTTTTGAGCAGTTCTTC.

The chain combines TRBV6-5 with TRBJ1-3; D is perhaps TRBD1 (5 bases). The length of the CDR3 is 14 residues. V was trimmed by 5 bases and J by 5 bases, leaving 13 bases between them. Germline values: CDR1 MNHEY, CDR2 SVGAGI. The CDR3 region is CASSDRTLRNTIYF. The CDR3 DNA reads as TGTGCCAGCAGTGATCGGACACTGAGAAACACCATATATTTT.

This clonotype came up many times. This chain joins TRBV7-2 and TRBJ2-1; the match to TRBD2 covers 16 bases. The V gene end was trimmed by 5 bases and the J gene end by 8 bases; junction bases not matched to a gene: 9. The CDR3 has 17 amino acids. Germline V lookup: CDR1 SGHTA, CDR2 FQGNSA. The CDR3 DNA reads TGTGCCAGCAGCCCCGCACCCGGGACTAGCGGGAGGGATGAGCAGTTCTTC. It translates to CASSPAPGTSGRDEQFF.

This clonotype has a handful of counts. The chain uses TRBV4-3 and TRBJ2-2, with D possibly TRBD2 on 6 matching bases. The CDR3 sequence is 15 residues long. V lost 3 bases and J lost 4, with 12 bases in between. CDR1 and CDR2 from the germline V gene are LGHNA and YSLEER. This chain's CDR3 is CASSQAGLPTGELFF. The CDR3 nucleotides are TGCGCCAGCAGCCAGGCGGGACTTCCCACCGGGGAGCTGTTTTTT.